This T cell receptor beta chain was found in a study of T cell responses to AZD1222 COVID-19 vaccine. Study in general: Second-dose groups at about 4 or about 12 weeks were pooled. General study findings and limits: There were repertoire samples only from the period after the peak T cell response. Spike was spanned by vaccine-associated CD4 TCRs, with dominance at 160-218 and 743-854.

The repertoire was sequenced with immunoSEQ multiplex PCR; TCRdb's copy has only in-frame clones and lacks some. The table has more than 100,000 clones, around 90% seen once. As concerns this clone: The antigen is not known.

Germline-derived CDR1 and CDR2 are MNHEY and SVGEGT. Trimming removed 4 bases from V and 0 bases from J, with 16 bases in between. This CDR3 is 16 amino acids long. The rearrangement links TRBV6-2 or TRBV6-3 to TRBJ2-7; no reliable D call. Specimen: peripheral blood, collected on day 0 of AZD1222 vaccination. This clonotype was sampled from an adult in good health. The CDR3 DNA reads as TGTGCCAGCAGTTCCCCCGCGACCAGAGGCTCCTACGAGCAGTACTTC. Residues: CASSSPATRGSYEQYF.